This entry lists 26 T cell receptor beta chains sequenced from one sample in a study of T cells in localized non-small cell lung cancer. Libraries were prepared by immunoSEQ multiplex PCR; TCRdb keeps only in-frame clonotypes and omits some of them. The sample lists 64,000 or so clones, roughly 90% occurring once. The source was peripheral blood, collected before any cancer treatment. The receptors derive from a woman aged 35 to 70 with stage I lung adenocarcinoma.

The chain uses TRBV19 and TRBJ1-1; tentative D call: TRBD1 (6 bases). Trimming removed 3 bases at V and 5 bases at J, with 13 bases between. The germline V gene has CDR1 LNHDA and CDR2 SQIVND (reference sequence). This CDR3 comprises 14 residues. CDR3 coding DNA: TGTGCCAGTAGTATTTCGCTAGGGGGAACTGAAGCTTTCTTT. Translation: CASSISLGGTEAFF.

This chain uses TRBV6-6 with TRBJ1-2; D uncertain. Germline CDR1 reads MNHNY; CDR2 reads SVGAGI (reference sequence). V dropped 7 bases and J dropped 4 bases, with 19 bases sitting between them. The CDR3 has 15 residues. CDR3 in amino acids: CASTPEGRTAYGYTF. The DNA of the CDR3 is TGTGCCAGCACCCCCGAGGGCAGAACTGCCTATGGCTACACCTTC.

The chain links TRBV30 to TRBJ2-1, with TRBD2 matching over 9 bases. Trimming removed 4 bases from V and 7 bases from J; junction bases left unmatched: 11. The V gene's germline CDR1 is GTSNPN and CDR2 SVGIG (reference sequence). This CDR3 has 15 residues. The chain's CDR3 is CAWTHGRLAGNEQFF. As DNA, the CDR3 is TGTGCCTGGACACATGGCCGCCTAGCGGGGAATGAGCAGTTCTTC.

Only one count was recorded for this clone. The gene calls are TRBV29-1 and TRBJ2-2, with 9 nucleotides matching TRBD1. This CDR3 is built from 14 residues. The V gene end was trimmed by 6 bases and the J gene end by 3 bases; junction bases not matched to a gene: 5. The germline V gene has CDR1 SQVTM and CDR2 ANQGSEA. The chain's CDR3 is CSVGTGFDTGELFF. The CDR3 coding sequence is TGCAGCGTGGGGACAGGGTTCGACACCGGGGAGCTGTTTTTT.

This chain joins TRBV19 and TRBJ1-5; D gene ambiguous. Trimming shortened V by 10 bases and J by 3 bases, and 19 bases separated the two germline ends. The germline gives CDR1 LNHDA, CDR2 SQIVND (reference sequence). The CDR3 runs to 15 residues. CDR3 region: CATSNHWTLNQPQHF. Written as DNA, the CDR3 is TGTGCCACCAGTAATCATTGGACCCTCAATCAGCCCCAGCATTTT.

J is TRBJ1-1 and V is TRBV12-5, with D hard to call. The CDR3 totals 12 residues. The V end lost 4 bases, the J end lost 1 base, and 4 bases lay between the germline ends. Germline V gene lookup returns CDR1 LGHNT and CDR2 FRNRAP. CDR3 DNA sequence: TGTGCTAGTGGTTACAAGAACACTGAAGCTTTCTTT. The encoded protein is CASGYKNTEAFF. The full variable domain, with the rest looked up from reference TRBV12-5 and TRBJ1-1, is DARVTQTPRHKVTEMGQEVTMRCQPILGHNTVFWYRQTMMQGLELLAYFRNRAPLDDSGMPKDRFSAEMPDATLATLKIQPSEPRDSAVYFCASGYKNTEAFFGQGTRLTVV.

The chain employs TRBV11-2 and TRBJ1-1; D is unclear. Germline lookup yields CDR1 SGHAT and CDR2 FQNNGV. CDR3 length: 13 amino acids. Trimming pared 2 bases from V and 2 bases from J, leaving 6 bases between. The CDR3 nucleotides read TGTGCCAGCAGCTTATCAGAAAACACTGAAGCTTTCTTT. It is translated as CASSLSENTEAFF.

V is TRBV2 and J is TRBJ2-7; 7 nucleotides align to TRBD2. Per the germline V gene, CDR1 is SNHLY and CDR2 is FYNNEI. CDR3 length: 13 residues. Losses at the gene ends were 4 bases for V and 4 bases for J; bases not matched to a gene: 4. The CDR3 nucleotides are TGTGCCAGCAGTGCGGGACTAAGGTACGAGCAGTACTTC. Amino acid sequence: CASSAGLRYEQYF.

The chain combines TRBV7-9 with TRBJ2-1, with 8 positions matching TRBD1. Germline values: CDR1 SEHNR, CDR2 FQNEAQ (reference sequence). The CDR3 runs 19 residues. V gave up 1 base and J gave up 8 bases; unmatched junction bases: 19. CDR3 sequence: CASSLVRDGGRGLIDEQFF. DNA for the CDR3: TGTGCCAGCAGCTTAGTAAGGGATGGGGGCAGGGGGCTGATAGATGAGCAGTTCTTC.

This rearrangement joins TRBV7-2 to TRBJ1-1; 10 bases fit TRBD1. J gave up 5 bases and V 5 bases, and 5 bases lay outside the gene matches. The V gene's germline CDR1 is SGHTA and CDR2 FQGNSA. The CDR3 covers 14 residues. The CDR3 spells CASSIGTGETEAFF. The CDR3 DNA sequence: TGTGCCAGCAGCATAGGGACAGGGGAAACTGAAGCTTTCTTT.

This clone showed up just once. The genes are TRBV4-3 and TRBJ1-1; D ambiguous. V was pared by 0 bases and J by 1 base, with 9 bases between. This CDR3 is built from 15 residues. CDR1 is LGHNA and CDR2 is YSLEER in the germline V gene. For the CDR3, the DNA is TGCGCCAGCAGCCAAGATCGCAACGGGAACACTGAAGCTTTCTTT. Protein: CASSQDRNGNTEAFF.

The genes are TRBV6-5 and TRBJ1-2; D is undetermined. The V gene lost 7 bases and the J gene lost 5 bases, with 11 bases spanning the gap. This CDR3 is built from 12 residues. CDR1 MNHEY and CDR2 SVGAGI come from the germline V gene. CDR3 DNA sequence: TGTGCCAGCATACAGCCTCCTTATGGCTACACCTTC. Translating it yields CASIQPPYGYTF.

CDR3 sequence reads: CASSGTSSDTQYF. The CDR3 DNA reads TGTGCCAGCAGCGGGACTAGCTCAGATACGCAGTATTTT. The V call is TRBV7-9, the J call TRBJ2-3, with TRBD2 matching 9 bases. Trimming at V came to 5 bases and at J to 4 bases, leaving 1 base not matched to a gene. The CDR3 length is 13 residues. The germline V gene has CDR1 SEHNR and CDR2 FQNEAQ (reference sequence).

This clone was found once. V is TRBV28 and J is TRBJ1-3; D possibly corresponds to TRBD1 (6 bases). CDR1 MDHEN and CDR2 SYDVKM come from the germline V gene. V lost 2 bases, J lost 2 bases, and 10 bases lay in between. The CDR3 is 15 residues long. For the CDR3, the DNA is TGTGCCAGCAGTTTACCAGGGGTGGCTGGAAACACCATATATTTT. This encodes CASSLPGVAGNTIYF.

V gene TRBV4-1 combines with J gene TRBJ2-7; D uncertain. Per the germline V gene, CDR1 is MGHRA and CDR2 is YSYEKL. The V and J ends lost 0 bases and 7 bases respectively, with 16 bases between them. This CDR3 has 15 amino acids. In nucleotides, the CDR3 is TGCGCCAGCAGCCAAGATGCGGACCCGCTACGGGAGCAGTACTTC. The encoded protein is CASSQDADPLREQYF.

The chain is built from TRBV14 and TRBJ2-2; 8 bases are a match to TRBD1. The CDR3 covers 16 residues. V was pared by 0 bases and J by 6 bases, with 6 bases of the junction left unmatched. Germline CDR1 and CDR2: SGHDN and FVKESK. In nucleotides, the CDR3 is TGTGCCAGCAGCCAAGATCCAGGCAGGGGGCCCGGGGAGCTGTTTTTT. Its translation is CASSQDPGRGPGELFF.

V and J are TRBV18 and TRBJ1-2; D gene ambiguous. This CDR3 is built from 12 residues. CDR1 KGHSH and CDR2 LQKENI come from the germline V gene. The ends were cut back, 0 bases at V and 6 bases at J, with 5 bases in the middle. The CDR3 is CASSPPGNGYTF. In DNA, the CDR3 is TGTGCCAGCTCACCACCAGGGAATGGCTACACCTTC.

The V call is TRBV5-1, the J call TRBJ1-1, with 8 nucleotides matching TRBD1. V lost 4 bases, J lost 2 bases, and 10 bases stayed unmatched. This CDR3 contains 16 residues. Germline V lookup: CDR1 SGHRS, CDR2 YFSETQ. The CDR3 DNA reads TGCGCCAGCAGCCCCACCCCCGACAGGGGTAACACTGAAGCTTTCTTT. Translated, it gives CASSPTPDRGNTEAFF.

The rearrangement links TRBV28 to TRBJ1-5, with D hard to call. This CDR3 contains 12 residues. Looked up from germline, CDR1 is MDHEN and CDR2 is SYDVKM. Deletions cut 8 bases from V and 0 bases from J, with 5 bases between. For the CDR3, the DNA is TGTGCCAGCCGCGTTAGCAATCAGCCCCAGCATTTT. This gives the protein CASRVSNQPQHF.

This clone was observed a single time. CDR3 sequence reads: CASSPQLAGVSYEQYF. The CDR3 DNA sequence: TGTGCCAGCAGTCCCCAACTAGCGGGAGTCTCCTACGAGCAGTACTTC. The chain has TRBV6-6 and TRBJ2-7; TRBD2 aligns across 11 bases. Germline CDR1 and CDR2: MNHNY and SVGAGI (reference sequence). CDR3 length: 16 residues. V trimming: 5 bases; J trimming: 0 bases; junction bases outside the gene matches: 6.

V gene TRBV28 combines with J gene TRBJ1-5; D is ambiguous. Germline V gene sequence: CDR1 MDHEN, CDR2 SYDVKM. Deletions cut 1 base from V and 5 bases from J, with 12 bases between. This CDR3 is built from 15 residues. CDR3 amino acids: CASSLFGVADQPQHF. CDR3 nucleotides: TGTGCCAGCAGTTTATTCGGGGTGGCGGATCAGCCCCAGCATTTT. The entire variable domain, with the rest obtained from reference TRBV28 and TRBJ1-5, is as follows: DVKVTQSSRYLVKRTGEKVFLECVQDMDHENMFWYRQDPGLGLRLIYFSYDVKMKEKGDIPEGYSVSREKKERFSLILESASTNQTSMYLCASSLFGVADQPQHFGDGTRLSIL.

The chain recombines TRBV19 with TRBJ1-4, with D unresolved. Germline loops: CDR1 LNHDA, CDR2 SQIVND (reference sequence). CDR3 length: 11 amino acids. The V end lost 1 base, the J end lost 11 bases, and 5 bases lay between the germline ends. The CDR3 sequence is CASSIAQKLFF. In nucleotides, the CDR3 is TGTGCCAGTAGTATAGCACAGAAACTGTTTTTT.

This chain links TRBV13 with TRBJ2-7; 13 bases match TRBD2. V lost 4 bases to trimming and J lost 4 bases; unmatched junction nucleotides: 10. Germline V gene lookup returns CDR1 PRHDT and CDR2 FYEKMQ (reference sequence). The CDR3 is 17 amino acids. The CDR3 DNA is TGTGCCAGCAGCTCCCTTCGACTAGCGGGAGGAGTTTACGAGCAGTACTTC. Amino acid sequence: CASSSLRLAGGVYEQYF.

This clone was counted between two and nine times. The chain links TRBV9 to TRBJ1-1, with D possibly being TRBD1 (5 bases). The germline V gene has CDR1 SGDLS and CDR2 YYNGEE. Trimming took 3 bases from V and 6 from J, leaving 9 bases between them. The CDR3 covers 12 residues. The CDR3 DNA is TGTGCCAGCAGCGGGACGGGGGCTGAAGCTTTCTTT. Residues: CASSGTGAEAFF.

The J gene is TRBJ1-2, the V gene TRBV4-3; D unclear. The CDR3 contains 15 residues. The V end was cut by 0 bases, the J end by 5 bases, with 13 bases between. Looked up from germline, CDR1 is LGHNA and CDR2 is YSLEER. The CDR3 loop is CASSQEYTRRYGYTF. DNA of the CDR3: TGCGCCAGCAGCCAAGAGTATACAAGACGTTATGGCTACACCTTC.

The chain has TRBV4-3 and TRBJ2-1; weak D call: TRBD2 (6 bases). Germline V gives CDR1 LGHNA, CDR2 YSLEER. This CDR3 contains 14 residues. Trimming pared 4 bases from V and 3 bases from J, leaving 10 bases between. The CDR3: CASSPGRNYNEQFF. The CDR3, as DNA: TGCGCCAGCAGCCCCGGGAGAAACTACAATGAGCAGTTCTTC.